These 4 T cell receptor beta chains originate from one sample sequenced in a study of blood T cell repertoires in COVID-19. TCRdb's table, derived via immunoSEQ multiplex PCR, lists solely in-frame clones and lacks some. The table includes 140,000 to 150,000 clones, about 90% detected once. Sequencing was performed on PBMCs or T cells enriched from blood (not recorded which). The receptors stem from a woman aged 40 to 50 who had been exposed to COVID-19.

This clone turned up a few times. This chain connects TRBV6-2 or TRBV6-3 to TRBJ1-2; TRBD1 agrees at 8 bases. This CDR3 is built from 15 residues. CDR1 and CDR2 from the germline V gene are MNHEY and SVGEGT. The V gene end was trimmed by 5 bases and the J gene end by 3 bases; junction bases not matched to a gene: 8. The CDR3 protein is CASSDWTGSDYGYTF. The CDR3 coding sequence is TGTGCCAGCAGTGATTGGACAGGGAGCGACTATGGCTACACCTTC.

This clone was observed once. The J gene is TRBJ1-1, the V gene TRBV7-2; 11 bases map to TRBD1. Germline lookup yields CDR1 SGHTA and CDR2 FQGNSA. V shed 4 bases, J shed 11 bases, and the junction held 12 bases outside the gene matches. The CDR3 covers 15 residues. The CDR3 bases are TGTGCCAGCAGCTATAGAAGGACAGGGGGCGCGCAGGCTTTCTTT. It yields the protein CASSYRRTGGAQAFF.

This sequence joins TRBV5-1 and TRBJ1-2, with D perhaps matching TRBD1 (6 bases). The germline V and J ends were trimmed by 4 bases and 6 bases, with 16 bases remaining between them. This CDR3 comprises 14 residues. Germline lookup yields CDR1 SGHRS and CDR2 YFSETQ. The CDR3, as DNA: TGCGCCAGCAGCGGATTTCCGGGGACAAATGGCTACACCTTC. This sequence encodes CASSGFPGTNGYTF. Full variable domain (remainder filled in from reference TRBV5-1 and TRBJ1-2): KAGVTQTPRYLIKTRGQQVTLSCSPISGHRSVSWYQQTPGQGLQFLFEYFSETQRNKGNFPGRFSGRQFSNSRSEMNVSTLELGDSALYLCASSGFPGTNGYTFGSGTRLTVV.

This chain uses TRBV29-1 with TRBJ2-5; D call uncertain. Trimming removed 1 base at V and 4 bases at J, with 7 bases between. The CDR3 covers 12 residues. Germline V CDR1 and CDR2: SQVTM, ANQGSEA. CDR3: CSVEGPGETQYF. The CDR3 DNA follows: TGCAGCGTTGAAGGGCCGGGAGAGACCCAGTACTTC.